Below, 24 T cell receptor beta chains from the same sample are listed, as sequenced in a study of identical twins. MiXCR, applied by TCRdb to the 5' RACE reads, yields one record per CDR3 protein. The data contain hundreds of thousands of distinct CDR3 sequences, 15% to 20% of them seen just once; the ten biggest clones take up about an eighth. The same sample was also used in a study of T cells expressing NK-cell markers.

The material sequenced was PBMCs. These receptors all come from a young woman in good health.

The rearrangement uses TRBV7-2 and TRBJ2-1, with D possibly called TRBD1 or TRBD2 (5 bases each). This CDR3 contains 12 residues. The V gene lost 8 bases and the J gene lost 9 bases, with 14 bases spanning the gap. Germline values: CDR1 SGHTA, CDR2 FQGNSA. The CDR3 reads CASGLARGEQFF. The CDR3 DNA follows: TGTGCCAGCGGGCTCGCGAGGGGTGAGCAGTTCTTC.

There are a few counts of this clonotype. The rearrangement uses TRBV25-1 and TRBJ1-2, with D uncertain. V lost 1 base and J lost 4, with 4 bases in between. This CDR3 has 12 amino acids. Germline CDR1 and CDR2: MGHDK and SYGVNS. CDR3 bases: TGTGCCAGCAGTGAATCCACCTATGGCTACACCTTC. It translates to CASSESTYGYTF.

This clonotype was picked up a small number of times. The gene calls are TRBV5-5 and TRBJ1-2; 11 bases agree with TRBD1. This CDR3 comprises 13 residues. V was clipped by 5 bases and J by 8 bases; unmatched bases: 5. Germline lookup yields CDR1 SGHKS and CDR2 YYEKEE (reference sequence). DNA for the CDR3: TGTGCCAGCAGTCAGGGACAGGGGGAAGGCTACACCTTC. Translating it yields CASSQGQGEGYTF.

This clonotype was detected only once. This chain links TRBV7-9 with TRBJ2-5; TRBD2 matches 11 bases. With 11 bases clipped from V and 3 bases from J, the junction kept 5 bases outside the gene matches. CDR1 SEHNR and CDR2 FQNEAQ come from the germline V gene (reference sequence). This CDR3 has 13 residues. In DNA form, the CDR3 reads TGTGCCTTCAAGGGACTAGCGGAAGAGACCCAGTACTTC. Translated: CAFKGLAEETQYF.

The CDR3 loop is CASSLSYPFYEQYF. The CDR3 DNA follows: TGTGCCAGCAGCTTAAGCTACCCGTTCTACGAGCAGTACTTC. The chain has TRBV7-9 and TRBJ2-7, with no clear D. Germline CDR1 is SEHNR and CDR2 is FQNEAQ (reference sequence). V was shortened by 2 bases and J by 3 bases, with 11 bases between the two germline ends. The CDR3 length is 14 residues.

This clonotype appeared a few times. The rearrangement uses TRBV11-2 and TRBJ2-5, with 7 bases identical to TRBD1. V lost 4 bases to trimming and J lost 2 bases; unmatched junction nucleotides: 7. Germline CDR1 reads SGHAT; CDR2 reads FQNNGV. The CDR3 is made up of 15 amino acids. The CDR3 DNA follows: TGTGCCAGCAGCTCGCCGGCGACAGGGCAAGAGACCCAGTACTTC. It encodes CASSSPATGQETQYF.

This clonotype has only a few counts. The V call is TRBV20-1, the J call TRBJ2-2; D uncertain. In germline, CDR1 is DFQATT, CDR2 SNEGSKA (reference sequence). Trimming shortened V by 1 base and J by 4 bases, and 7 bases separated the two germline ends. This CDR3 is built from 13 residues. The CDR3 reads CSARGLGTGELFF. CDR3 sequence (DNA): TGCAGTGCTAGAGGCCTCGGCACCGGGGAGCTGTTTTTT.

This clonotype has just a few counts. The chain has TRBV29-1 and TRBJ2-1, with TRBD1 as a possible D gene (6 bases). Germline loops: CDR1 SQVTM, CDR2 ANQGSEA. The CDR3 loop spans 13 amino acids. V was clipped by 7 bases and J by 9 bases, with 19 bases between them. CDR3 sequence (DNA): TGCAGCGCTTTCCAGGGGAAGGGCGTTGAGCAGTTCTTC. Its translation is CSAFQGKGVEQFF.

V usage is TRBV29-1 and J usage is TRBJ1-2, with no clear D. Germline V lookup: CDR1 SQVTM, CDR2 ANQGSEA. The CDR3 totals 13 residues. Trimming stripped 4 bases from V and 2 bases from J, with 11 bases between. The CDR3 spells CSVAVGVNYGYTF. The DNA of the CDR3 is TGCAGCGTTGCTGTTGGGGTAAACTATGGCTACACCTTC.

This clonotype came up a few times. The chain is built from TRBV6-2 or TRBV6-3 and TRBJ2-7, with 7 bases aligning to TRBD2. The germline gives CDR1 MNHEY, CDR2 SVGEGT. CDR3 length equals 16 residues. V lost 4 bases, J lost 4 bases, and 13 bases stayed unmatched. CDR3 residues: CASSLDTAGRSYEQYF. Written as DNA, the CDR3 is TGTGCCAGCAGTTTGGACACAGCGGGGCGATCTTACGAGCAGTACTTC.

This clonotype was detected a few times. The J gene is TRBJ2-1, the V gene TRBV12-3 or TRBV12-4; 9 bases match TRBD2. There are 14 residues in the CDR3. V was clipped by 1 base and J by 9 bases; unmatched bases: 4. This chain's CDR3 is CASSLGLAGSEQFF. The CDR3 coding sequence is TGTGCCAGCAGTTTAGGGCTAGCGGGGAGTGAGCAGTTCTTC.

This clonotype was seen a few times. The V call is TRBV3-1, the J call TRBJ2-7, with no clear D. CDR1 LGHDT and CDR2 YNNKEL come from the germline V gene (reference sequence). This CDR3 region has 15 residues. V was cut by 0 bases and J by 3 bases, with 12 bases left in between. As DNA, the CDR3 is TGTGCCAGCAGCCAAGACCTTTCGCACTTCTACGAGCAGTACTTC. It translates to CASSQDLSHFYEQYF.

V usage is TRBV25-1 and J usage is TRBJ2-7; D ambiguous. The CDR3 runs 13 residues. CDR1 and CDR2 (germline): MGHDK, SYGVNS. Trimming took 2 bases from V and 4 from J, leaving 9 bases between them. In nucleotides, the CDR3 is TGTGCCAGCAGTGAAGGGAACTTTTACGAGCAGTACTTC. This encodes CASSEGNFYEQYF.

This clonotype has a handful of counts. This chain uses TRBV11-2 with TRBJ2-2; D is unresolved. Germline V gene lookup returns CDR1 SGHAT and CDR2 FQNNGV. The CDR3 covers 15 residues. With 5 bases removed from V and 0 bases from J, the gap between germline ends came to 10 bases. The CDR3 reads CASSGWTTNTGELFF. The CDR3, as DNA: TGTGCCAGCAGCGGCTGGACGACGAACACCGGGGAGCTGTTTTTT.

The chain employs TRBV28 and TRBJ2-1; 14 nucleotides agree with TRBD2. The trim removed 7 bases at V and 2 bases at J, leaving 7 bases unmatched. CDR1 is MDHEN and CDR2 is SYDVKM in the germline V gene. The CDR3 contains 17 residues. This chain's CDR3 is CASTGTSGSRAYNEQFF. The CDR3 DNA follows: TGTGCCAGCACCGGGACTAGCGGGAGTCGGGCCTACAATGAGCAGTTCTTC.

The V call is TRBV6-6, the J call TRBJ2-1, with D perhaps TRBD2 (6 bases). With 10 bases removed from V and 10 bases from J, the gap between germline ends came to 17 bases. This CDR3 has 12 amino acids. CDR1 is MNHNY, CDR2 SVGAGI, per germline (reference sequence). CDR3 bases: TGTGCCACCAGCCCGGGAGCTGAAGAGCAGTTCTTC. Translating gives CATSPGAEEQFF.

The rearrangement links TRBV20-1 to TRBJ2-1; 8 bases are a match to TRBD2. This CDR3 contains 16 residues. V lost 2 bases and J lost 9; bases outside the gene matches: 15. Germline values: CDR1 DFQATT, CDR2 SNEGSKA (reference sequence). The CDR3 region is CSARPRRWTSRGEQFF. CDR3 nucleotide sequence: TGCAGTGCTAGACCCCGCCGTTGGACTAGCCGAGGTGAGCAGTTCTTC.

The chain uses TRBV20-1 and TRBJ1-1, with unresolved D. Trimming removed 0 bases from V and 2 bases from J, with 10 bases in between. CDR1 is DFQATT, CDR2 SNEGSKA, per germline (reference sequence). This CDR3 region has 14 residues. Here the CDR3 reads CSARDSLQNTEAFF. The CDR3, as DNA: TGCAGTGCTAGAGATTCCCTGCAAAACACTGAAGCTTTCTTT.

This clonotype has more than one count but fewer than ten. The chain joins TRBV12-3 or TRBV12-4 to TRBJ1-2, with D perhaps matching TRBD1 (6 bases). The CDR3 consists of 15 residues. V lost 6 bases to trimming and J lost 4 bases, with 18 bases between them. The DNA of the CDR3 is TGTGCCAGCAGCTTACAGGGTTTAATCCGCTATGGCTACACCTTC. Translating it yields CASSLQGLIRYGYTF.

This sequence joins TRBV6-1 and TRBJ1-1, with D unresolved. CDR1 and CDR2 (germline): MNHNS, SASEGT. The CDR3 totals 13 residues. Trimming removed 4 bases at V and 0 bases at J, with 6 bases between. CDR3 sequence: CASSARLNTEAFF. In DNA, the CDR3 is TGTGCCAGCAGTGCACGGCTGAACACTGAAGCTTTCTTT.

The table lists this clonotype with a few counts. The gene calls are TRBV7-8 and TRBJ2-7; no definite D call. The V gene lost 2 bases and the J gene lost 5 bases, with 10 bases spanning the gap. The length of the CDR3 is 13 residues. CDR1 SGHVS and CDR2 FQNEAQ come from the germline V gene. CDR3 bases: TGTGCCAGCAGCTTAACACTAATCAACGAGCAGTACTTC. It translates to CASSLTLINEQYF.

This clonotype has more than one count but fewer than ten. The chain employs TRBV10-3 and TRBJ2-3, with D perhaps matching TRBD2 (5 bases). Trimming took 2 bases from V and 2 from J, leaving 8 bases between them. From germline, CDR1 is ENHRY and CDR2 SYGVKD. This CDR3 is built from 14 residues. The chain's CDR3 is CAISEDRDTDTQYF. CDR3 nucleotides: TGTGCCATCAGTGAGGATCGGGACACAGATACGCAGTATTTT.

The rearrangement joins TRBV20-1 to TRBJ2-1, with 10 nucleotides matching TRBD2. CDR1 is DFQATT and CDR2 is SNEGSKA in the germline V gene (reference sequence). CDR3 length equals 18 residues. With 0 bases clipped from V and 0 bases from J, the junction kept 8 bases outside the gene matches. The CDR3 DNA sequence: TGCAGTGCTAGAGATCTCAGCGGGGGGGCTAGCTCCTACAATGAGCAGTTCTTC. Its protein product is CSARDLSGGASSYNEQFF.

The rearrangement joins TRBV11-1 to TRBJ2-1; TRBD2 matches 10 bases. CDR3 size: 22 residues. Germline CDR1 SGHAT, CDR2 FQDESV (reference sequence). Trimming took 5 bases from V and 3 from J; bases not matched to a gene: 25. CDR3 amino acids: CASSLAPPSGGLAGEGYNEQFF. The CDR3 coding sequence is TGTGCCAGCAGCCTCGCGCCTCCGTCAGGCGGGCTAGCGGGAGAGGGCTACAATGAGCAGTTCTTC.